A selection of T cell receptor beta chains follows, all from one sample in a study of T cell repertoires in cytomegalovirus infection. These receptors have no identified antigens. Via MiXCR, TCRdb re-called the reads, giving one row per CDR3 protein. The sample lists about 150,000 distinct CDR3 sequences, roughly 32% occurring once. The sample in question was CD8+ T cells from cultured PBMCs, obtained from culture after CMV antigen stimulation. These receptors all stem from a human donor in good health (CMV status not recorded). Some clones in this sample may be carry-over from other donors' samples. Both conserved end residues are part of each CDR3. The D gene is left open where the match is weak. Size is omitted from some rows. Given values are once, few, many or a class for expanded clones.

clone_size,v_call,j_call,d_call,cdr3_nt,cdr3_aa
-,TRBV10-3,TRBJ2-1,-,TGTGCCACCAGATCAGCGGCGGAGTCGCATGAGCAGTTCTTC,CATRSAAESHEQFF
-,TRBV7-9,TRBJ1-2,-,TGTGCCAGCCACAGGACGGATAACTATGGCTACACCTTC,CASHRTDNYGYTF
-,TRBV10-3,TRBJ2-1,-,TGTGCCACCCGCCGACCCGAGGGCTCCTACAATGAGCAGTTCTTC,CATRRPEGSYNEQFF
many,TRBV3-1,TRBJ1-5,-,TGTGCCAGCAGCCAAGACATAGGGAAGCCCCAGCATTTT,CASSQDIGKPQHF
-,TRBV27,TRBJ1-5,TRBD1,TGTGCCAGCGGACAGGGGGCTGGCAATCAGCCCCAGCATTTT,CASGQGAGNQPQHF
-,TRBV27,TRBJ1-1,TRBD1,TGTGCCAGTCGGACAGGGTCCGCTGAAGCTTTCTTT,CASRTGSAEAFF
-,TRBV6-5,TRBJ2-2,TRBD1,TGTGCCACCCAATTGGGGACAGGGGGCCTCACCGGGGAGCTGTTTTTT,CATQLGTGGLTGELFF
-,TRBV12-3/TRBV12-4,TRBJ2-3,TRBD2,TGTGCCAGCACCAAGCGGGGAAGCACAGATACGCAGTATTTT,CASTKRGSTDTQYF
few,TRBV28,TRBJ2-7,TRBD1,TGTGCCAGCAGTCTAAGGACAGGAACCTACGAGCAGTACTTC,CASSLRTGTYEQYF
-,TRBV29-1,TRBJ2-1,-,TGCAGCGTTGTGGTTGAATTGGGAGACAATGAGCAGTTCTTC,CSVVVELGDNEQFF
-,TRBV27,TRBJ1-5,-,TGTGCCAGCAGTTTGGCGGGGGATAATAGCAATCAGCCCCAGCATTTT,CASSLAGDNSNQPQHF
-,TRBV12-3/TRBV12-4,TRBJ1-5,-,TGTGCCAGCAGTCTTGCGGGCTCGCCCCAGCATTTT,CASSLAGSPQHF
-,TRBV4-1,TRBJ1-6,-,TGCGCCAGCAGCCCATCACAGGGTAATAATTCACCCCTCCACTTT,CASSPSQGNNSPLHF
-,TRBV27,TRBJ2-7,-,TGTGCCAGCAGTTTAGGGACGCGACCCTACGAGCAGTACTTC,CASSLGTRPYEQYF
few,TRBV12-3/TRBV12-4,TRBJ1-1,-,TGTGCCAGCAGTTTGGCCGAGTACACTGAAGCTTTCTTT,CASSLAEYTEAFF
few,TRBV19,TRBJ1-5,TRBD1,TGTGCCAGTAGACAGGGGGCGCGGGGGGATCAGCCCCAGCATTTT,CASRQGARGDQPQHF
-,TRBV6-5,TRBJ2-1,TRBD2,TGTGCCAGCAGTTCTGGGACTAGCGGCCACAATGAGCAGTTCTTC,CASSSGTSGHNEQFF
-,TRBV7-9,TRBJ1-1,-,TGTGCCAGCAGCCGCCCCTCAGGGAACACTGAAGCTTTCTTT,CASSRPSGNTEAFF
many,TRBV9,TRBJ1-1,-,TGTGCCAGCAGCCCCGCACAGCTAGAAGCTTTCTTT,CASSPAQLEAFF
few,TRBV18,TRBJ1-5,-,TGTGCCAGCGCTGAAGGGGACGACAATTCGGTGGGGACCAATCAGCCCCAGCATTTT,CASAEGDDNSVGTNQPQHF
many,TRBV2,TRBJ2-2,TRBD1,TGTGCCAGCTGTTTTATCCTTGGGACAGGGGATTCGAACACCGGGGAGCTGTTTTTT,CASCFILGTGDSNTGELFF
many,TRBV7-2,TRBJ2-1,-,TGTGCCAGCAGCCCTACTAGCACTCATGAGCAGTTCTTC,CASSPTSTHEQFF
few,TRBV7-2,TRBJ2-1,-,TGTGCCAGCAGCTCCCGGGGACCATACAATGAGCAGTTCTTC,CASSSRGPYNEQFF
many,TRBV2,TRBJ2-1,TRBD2,TGTGCCAGCAGCGGGGGGGGGTCATACAATGAGCAGTTCTTC,CASSGGGSYNEQFF
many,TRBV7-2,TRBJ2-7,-,TGTGCCAGCAGCCCCCCCGACAGGCCCATCTACGAGCAGTACTTC,CASSPPDRPIYEQYF
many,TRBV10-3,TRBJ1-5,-,TGTGCCATCAGTGACTATGGTCAGCCCCAGCATTTT,CAISDYGQPQHF
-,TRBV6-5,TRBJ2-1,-,TGTGCCAGCAGCCAACGGTGGGGGGACTCCTACAATGAGCAGTTCTTC,CASSQRWGDSYNEQFF
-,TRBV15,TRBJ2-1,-,TGTGCCACCAGCAGAGACCTGAGCTCCTACAATGAGCAGTTCTTC,CATSRDLSSYNEQFF
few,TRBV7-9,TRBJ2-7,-,TGTGCCAGCAGCTTAGGGGACCGACCCTACGAGCAGTACTTC,CASSLGDRPYEQYF
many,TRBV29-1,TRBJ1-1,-,TGCAGCGTAGCAGGCCGGGGGAACACTGAAGCTTTCTTT,CSVAGRGNTEAFF
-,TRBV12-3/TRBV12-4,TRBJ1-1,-,TGTGCCAGCGGGAACCTACAGCTGATCACTGAAGCTTTCTTT,CASGNLQLITEAFF
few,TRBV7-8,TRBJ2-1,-,TGTGCCAGCAGCGAGGACCCGATCTACAATGAGCAGTTCTTC,CASSEDPIYNEQFF
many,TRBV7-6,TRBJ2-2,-,TGTGCCAGCAGCGTCGGGGAGGCCGGGGAGCTGTTTTTT,CASSVGEAGELFF
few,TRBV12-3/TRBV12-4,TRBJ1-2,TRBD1,TGTGCCAGTGGACAGGGTATTGATGGCTACACCTTC,CASGQGIDGYTF
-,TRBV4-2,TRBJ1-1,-,TGTGCCAGCAGCCAAGATTGGAACCTCCATGGTGAAGCTTTCTTT,CASSQDWNLHGEAFF
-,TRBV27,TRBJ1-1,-,TGTGCCAGCAGAGTATCGTGGGGTACTGAAGCTTTCTTT,CASRVSWGTEAFF
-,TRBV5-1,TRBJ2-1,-,TGCGCCAGCAGCCTCCAGGCGGGGACGGCCTACAATGAGCAGTTCTTC,CASSLQAGTAYNEQFF
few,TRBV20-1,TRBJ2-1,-,TGCAGTGCCACCCCTTCACTCAATGAGCAGTTCTTC,CSATPSLNEQFF
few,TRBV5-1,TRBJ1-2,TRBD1,TGCGCCAGCAGCTTGTGGCAGGGGGGTAATCCCTATGGCTACACCTTC,CASSLWQGGNPYGYTF